This is a list of T cell receptor beta chains from one sample in a study of T cells in lung cancer brain metastases. The table came from immunoSEQ multiplex PCR; TCRdb's copy has only in-frame clones and leaves some out. The profile covers some 5,900 clones, with 84% appearing a single time and 6.2% taken by the ten largest. The source material was tumor tissue from a brain metastasis. The receptors originated from a man aged 50-60 years with non-small cell lung cancer that had spread to the brain. CDR3s include the opening cysteine and the closing phenylalanine or tryptophan. D genes are given only for firm matches. Expanded clones are given a class, and other clones once, few, many or no size at all.

length: 18; J: TRBJ2-4; D: .; size: .; V: TRBV9; DNA: TGTGCCAGCAGCGTAGGTCGAGGAGCGGGCGAAGCCAAAAACATTCAGTACTTC; CDR3: CASSVGRGAGEAKNIQYF
length: 14; J: TRBJ2-7; D: TRBD1; size: .; V: TRBV29-1; DNA: TGTAGCGTGGGGGGACAGGGTCTGTCGAGCGAGCAGTACTTC; CDR3: CSVGGQGLSSEQYF
length: 12; J: TRBJ1-1; D: .; size: few; V: TRBV29-1; DNA: TGCAGCGTCGGACAGATGAACACTGAAGCTTTCTTT; CDR3: CSVGQMNTEAFF
length: 15; J: TRBJ2-7; D: .; size: .; V: TRBV5-5; DNA: TGTGCCAGCAGCTTGAGGTGGCAGAACTCCTACGAGCAGTACTTC; CDR3: CASSLRWQNSYEQYF
length: 13; J: TRBJ1-2; D: .; size: .; V: TRBV4-1; DNA: TGCGCCAGCAGCTGGAGGGGAGACTATAGCTACACCTTC; CDR3: CASSWRGDYSYTF
length: 16; J: TRBJ2-3; D: TRBD2; size: .; V: TRBV5-6; DNA: TGTGCCAGCAGCTTGTTTGCTAGCGGGGACACAGATACGCAGTATTTT; CDR3: CASSLFASGDTDTQYF
length: 14; J: TRBJ1-3; D: TRBD1; size: .; V: TRBV6-1; DNA: TGTGCCAGCAGTGCCGCAGGGGGCGTAAACACCATATATTTT; CDR3: CASSAAGGVNTIYF
length: 16; J: TRBJ2-5; D: .; size: .; V: TRBV4-3; DNA: TGCGCCAGCAGCCAAGATGGGGCAGGATTTCAAGAGACCCAGTACTTC; CDR3: CASSQDGAGFQETQYF
length: 15; J: TRBJ1-1; D: TRBD1; size: .; V: TRBV2; DNA: TGTGCCAGGGAAAGAGGACAGGGGAGGTTGGGTGAAGCTTTCTTT; CDR3: CARERGQGRLGEAFF
length: 15; J: TRBJ1-5; D: .; size: .; V: TRBV30; DNA: TGTGCCTGGAGTGTATCGGGGGCTAGCAATCAGCCCCAGCATTTT; CDR3: CAWSVSGASNQPQHF
length: 15; J: TRBJ2-1; D: .; size: .; V: TRBV5-1; DNA: TGCGCCAGCAGCTTGGCGGGTTGGGCGAATAATGAGCAGTTCTTC; CDR3: CASSLAGWANNEQFF
length: 13; J: TRBJ2-1; D: .; size: .; V: TRBV15; DNA: TGTGCCACCAGCGAAGGGGTCCAGCTTCGCGAGTTCTTC; CDR3: CATSEGVQLREFF
length: 11; J: TRBJ2-1; D: .; size: .; V: TRBV20-1; DNA: TGCAGTGCTATGAGGGTTGGTGAGCAGTTCTTC; CDR3: CSAMRVGEQFF
length: 12; J: TRBJ1-1; D: .; size: .; V: TRBV29-1; DNA: TGCAGCGGGGGGGGCGTGAACACTGAAGCTTTCTTT; CDR3: CSGGGVNTEAFF
length: 14; J: TRBJ1-1; D: .; size: .; V: TRBV30; DNA: TGTGCCTGGAGTGCTTTTGAGGGGAACACTGAAGCTTTCTTT; CDR3: CAWSAFEGNTEAFF
length: 12; J: TRBJ2-7; D: .; size: .; V: TRBV2; DNA: TGTGCCAGCAGTGATCATGGCTACGAGCAGTACTTC; CDR3: CASSDHGYEQYF
length: 13; J: TRBJ2-3; D: .; size: .; V: TRBV2; DNA: TGTGCCAGCAGTGCGAATAGTCGGGATACGCAGTATTTT; CDR3: CASSANSRDTQYF
length: 16; J: TRBJ1-1; D: .; size: .; V: TRBV2; DNA: TGTGCCAGCAGCCGGGAGGGCCCAACTCTGAACACTGAAGCTTTCTTT; CDR3: CASSREGPTLNTEAFF
length: 11; J: TRBJ2-3; D: .; size: .; V: TRBV11-2; DNA: TGTGCCAGCAGCTCCACAGATACGCAGTATTTT; CDR3: CASSSTDTQYF
length: 15; J: TRBJ1-2; D: TRBD1; size: once; V: TRBV2; DNA: TGTGCCAGCAGGGGGGACAGGGGGAACCATTATGGCTACACCTTC; CDR3: CASRGDRGNHYGYTF
length: 14; J: TRBJ2-7; D: TRBD2; size: .; V: TRBV5-1; DNA: TGCGCCAGCAGCTTGGCACTAGCGGGGTACGAGCAGTACTTC; CDR3: CASSLALAGYEQYF
length: 14; J: TRBJ1-2; D: .; size: .; V: TRBV5-4; DNA: TGTGCCAGCAGCTTGTGGGATGTTACTTATGGCTACACCTTC; CDR3: CASSLWDVTYGYTF
length: 15; J: TRBJ2-3; D: .; size: .; V: TRBV5-1; DNA: TGCGCCAGCAGCTTGACAGGGCGAAGGACAGATACGCAGTATTTT; CDR3: CASSLTGRRTDTQYF
length: 12; J: TRBJ1-3; D: .; size: .; V: TRBV7-2; DNA: TGTGCCAGCAGCTTTCCCGGAAACACCATATATTTT; CDR3: CASSFPGNTIYF
length: 12; J: TRBJ1-2; D: .; size: .; V: TRBV18; DNA: TGTGCCAGCTCACCCGTCCCGGAGGGCTACACCTTC; CDR3: CASSPVPEGYTF
length: 15; J: TRBJ2-3; D: TRBD2; size: .; V: TRBV7-2; DNA: TGTGCCAGCAGCTTACTAGCGGGTCGCCCAGATACGCAGTATTTT; CDR3: CASSLLAGRPDTQYF
length: 19; J: TRBJ2-4; D: TRBD2; size: .; V: TRBV5-6; DNA: TGTGCCAGCAGCTTAGGACTAGCGGGACTAATACTAGCCAAAAACATTCAGTACTTC; CDR3: CASSLGLAGLILAKNIQYF
length: 13; J: TRBJ2-1; D: .; size: few; V: TRBV27; DNA: TGTGCCAGCAGCCCCTTAGGCGGCGGGGAGCAGTTCTTC; CDR3: CASSPLGGGEQFF
length: 15; J: TRBJ1-4; D: .; size: once; V: TRBV7-2; DNA: TGTGCCAGCAGCTCGCAGGGTGGGGATAATGAAAAACTGTTTTTT; CDR3: CASSSQGGDNEKLFF
length: 15; J: TRBJ2-5; D: TRBD2; size: .; V: TRBV19; DNA: TGTGCCAGTAGTTCACCCTCTAGCGGCCAAGAGACCCAGTACTTC; CDR3: CASSSPSSGQETQYF
length: 17; J: TRBJ1-1; D: TRBD1; size: .; V: TRBV7-3; DNA: TGTGCCAGCAGCTTATATACCCTGGACAGGGTCAACACTGAAGCTTTCTTT; CDR3: CASSLYTLDRVNTEAFF
length: 15; J: TRBJ2-7; D: .; size: .; V: TRBV6-6; DNA: TGTGCCAGCAGTTACTCCGGAGGGCCCTCCTACGAGCAGTACTTC; CDR3: CASSYSGGPSYEQYF
length: 13; J: TRBJ2-3; D: .; size: .; V: TRBV6-1; DNA: TGTGCCAGCAGAAGCCCAGGGGTAGATACGCAGTATTTT; CDR3: CASRSPGVDTQYF
length: 15; J: TRBJ2-3; D: TRBD1; size: .; V: TRBV2; DNA: TGTGCCAGCAGGGAGACAGGGTTGGACACAGATACGCAGTATTTT; CDR3: CASRETGLDTDTQYF
length: 13; J: TRBJ2-3; D: .; size: .; V: TRBV7-2; DNA: TGTGCCAGCAGCCCCAGACCGAGAGATACGCAGTATTTT; CDR3: CASSPRPRDTQYF
length: 19; J: TRBJ2-3; D: TRBD2; size: .; V: TRBV10-3; DNA: TGTGCCATCAGTGAGTATCATCCGGGACTAGCGGGGAGCACAGATACGCAGTATTTT; CDR3: CAISEYHPGLAGSTDTQYF
length: 15; J: TRBJ1-4; D: .; size: .; V: TRBV5-1; DNA: TGCGCCAGCAGCCTCTCTTTCCTCGACGGAGGAAAACTGTTTTTT; CDR3: CASSLSFLDGGKLFF
length: 19; J: TRBJ1-4; D: TRBD1; size: .; V: TRBV9; DNA: TGTGCCAGCAGCGTCGGACAGGGGCGACTAGAAGCAACTAATGAAAAACTGTTTTTT; CDR3: CASSVGQGRLEATNEKLFF
length: 17; J: TRBJ2-5; D: TRBD1; size: .; V: TRBV5-6; DNA: TGTGCCAGCAGCTTACAGGGGTACGGTGTCAACCAAGAGACCCAGTACTTC; CDR3: CASSLQGYGVNQETQYF
length: 15; J: TRBJ1-1; D: .; size: few; V: TRBV19; DNA: TGTGCCAGTAGTATCCGGCCTGCGGCTAACACTGAAGCTTTCTTT; CDR3: CASSIRPAANTEAFF
length: 15; J: TRBJ2-2; D: TRBD1; size: .; V: TRBV27; DNA: TGTGCCAGCGGACTGCCCGGGACAGACACCGGGGAGCTGTTTTTT; CDR3: CASGLPGTDTGELFF
length: 13; J: TRBJ2-7; D: .; size: .; V: TRBV6-6; DNA: TGTGCCAGCAGTTTAGGCAGGGAGTACGAGCAGTACTTC; CDR3: CASSLGREYEQYF
length: 14; J: TRBJ1-1; D: TRBD1; size: few; V: TRBV5-1; DNA: TGCGCCAGCAGCTTAGGAACAGGGGGCACTGAAGCTTTCTTT; CDR3: CASSLGTGGTEAFF
length: 18; J: TRBJ2-1; D: TRBD1; size: once; V: TRBV7-8; DNA: TGTGCCAGCAGCCCCGCAATGGGGGGACAGGTTTCGGCTACAGAGCAGTTCTTC; CDR3: CASSPAMGGQVSATEQFF
length: 14; J: TRBJ1-1; D: .; size: .; V: TRBV7-9; DNA: TGTGCCAGCAGCCCCCCGTTGGGCCTTAGTGAAGCTTTCTTT; CDR3: CASSPPLGLSEAFF
length: 13; J: TRBJ2-1; D: TRBD1; size: once; V: TRBV7-6; DNA: TGTGCCAGCAGCCCGGGACAGTTAAATGAGCAGTTCTTC; CDR3: CASSPGQLNEQFF
length: 15; J: TRBJ2-2; D: TRBD2; size: .; V: TRBV7-6; DNA: TGTGCCAGCAGCTTTTTTGCGGGGGACACCGGGGAGCTGTTTTTT; CDR3: CASSFFAGDTGELFF
length: 17; J: TRBJ1-5; D: TRBD1; size: once; V: TRBV11-2; DNA: TGTGCCAGCAGCCCCGGACAGGGGGCTTTCCTTAATCAGCCCCAGCATTTT; CDR3: CASSPGQGAFLNQPQHF
length: 15; J: TRBJ2-2; D: TRBD1; size: .; V: TRBV4-1; DNA: TGCGCCAGCAGTCCGGGACAGATACTAACCGGGGAGCTGTTTTTT; CDR3: CASSPGQILTGELFF